The 21 T cell receptor beta chains presented below share a single source sample, sequenced in a study of blood T cell repertoires in COVID-19. TCRdb's table, derived via immunoSEQ multiplex PCR, lists solely in-frame clones and lacks some. The table includes about 250,000 clones, about 87% detected once. What was sequenced was peripheral blood. The receptor set was obtained from a woman in her 30s with COVID-19, enrolled during active disease.

The CDR3, as DNA: TGTGCCAGCAGCTTATACACCCTGAACACTGAAGCTTTCTTT. Its protein product is CASSLYTLNTEAFF. The chain has TRBV7-8 and TRBJ1-1; D not resolved. Germline V gene lookup returns CDR1 SGHVS and CDR2 FQNEAQ. This CDR3 region has 14 residues. Trimming took 2 bases from V and 0 from J, leaving 7 bases between them.

The V and J genes are TRBV6-5 and TRBJ1-4; D gene uncertain. V lost 6 bases and J lost 2, with 10 bases in between. There are 14 residues in the CDR3. Per germline, CDR1 MNHEY and CDR2 SVGAGI. CDR3 nucleotide sequence: TGTGCCAGCAGCCCCGGGTCGACTAATGAAAAACTGTTTTTT. As protein: CASSPGSTNEKLFF.

This clone has a handful of counts. The CDR3 loop reads CASSSLGQDHSNQPQHF. The CDR3 DNA is TGTGCCAGCAGCTCCCTGGGGCAGGACCATAGCAATCAGCCCCAGCATTTT. V usage is TRBV27 and J usage is TRBJ1-5; D possibly corresponds to TRBD1 (5 bases). V was clipped by 6 bases and J by 0 bases, with 18 bases between them. The V gene's germline CDR1 is MNHEY and CDR2 SMNVEV (reference sequence). This CDR3 is 17 amino acids long.

CDR3 loop: CASSLVRGDGYTF. CDR3 DNA: TGTGCCAGCAGCTTAGTCAGGGGAGATGGCTACACCTTC. The rearrangement joins TRBV5-6 to TRBJ1-2; D might be TRBD1 (6 bases). V lost 2 bases and J 6 bases, leaving 11 bases between the germline ends. The V gene's germline CDR1 is SGHDT and CDR2 YYEEEE. CDR3 length: 13 amino acids.

The genes are TRBV12-5 and TRBJ2-1; 9 nucleotides agree with TRBD1. CDR3 size: 15 residues. J gave up 6 bases and V 1 base, and 4 bases lay outside the gene matches. Germline CDR1 is LGHNT and CDR2 is FRNRAP. CDR3 region: CASGLGTGASNEQFF. CDR3 DNA sequence: TGTGCTAGTGGTTTGGGGACAGGGGCCAGCAATGAGCAGTTCTTC.

The chain combines TRBV6-2 or TRBV6-3 with TRBJ2-3, with TRBD2 matching over 7 bases. This CDR3 spans 17 amino acids. The germline gives CDR1 MNHEY, CDR2 SVGEGT. J gave up 4 bases and V 2 bases, and 12 bases lay outside the gene matches. This CDR3 reads CASSYPEAGLKPDTQYF. CDR3 sequence (DNA): TGTGCCAGCAGTTACCCCGAGGCGGGACTAAAACCAGATACGCAGTATTTT.

A single count supports this clone. The V gene is TRBV21-1, the J gene TRBJ2-2; the table's TRBD1 call for D was not verified on the DNA. TRBV21-1 corresponds to a pseudogene. The CDR3 contains 17 residues. The DNA of the CDR3 is TGTGCCAGCAGCAGTACGAATGACAGGGGGCACACCGGGGAGCTGTTTTTT. Its protein is CASSSTNDRGHTGELFF.

The chain carries TRBV5-6 and TRBJ1-2; D perhaps matches TRBD1 (5 bases). This CDR3 spans 13 amino acids. Deletions cut 7 bases from V and 2 bases from J, with 12 bases between. The germline V gene encodes CDR1 SGHDT and CDR2 YYEEEE. The CDR3 nucleotides are TGTGCCAGCGGTGAAGGGGCCAACTATGGCTACACCTTC. Translation gives CASGEGANYGYTF.

This clone occurred once. The gene calls are TRBV6-5 and TRBJ2-1; no definite D call. Deletions cut 0 bases from V and 10 bases from J, with 13 bases between. Germline V gene sequence: CDR1 MNHEY, CDR2 SVGAGI. The CDR3 is 14 amino acids. CDR3 sequence: CASSYSFEAVEQFF. DNA for the CDR3: TGTGCCAGCAGTTACTCGTTTGAGGCAGTGGAGCAGTTCTTC.

V and J are TRBV5-4 and TRBJ2-5, with 10 bases aligning to TRBD1. The CDR3 contains 16 residues. Germline assignment: CDR1 SGHNT and CDR2 YYREEE (reference sequence). The V and J ends lost 3 bases and 5 bases, in that order; junction bases with no gene match: 10. CDR3 in amino acids: CASSSPGTGVLETQYF. In DNA form, the CDR3 reads TGTGCCAGCAGCTCACCCGGGACAGGGGTTTTGGAGACCCAGTACTTC.

This clone was found once. V gene TRBV7-9 combines with J gene TRBJ2-4, with TRBD1 as a possible D gene (5 bases). V lost 5 bases to trimming and J lost 0 bases, with 11 bases between them. There are 15 residues in the CDR3. Germline-derived CDR1 and CDR2 are SEHNR and FQNEAQ (reference sequence). CDR3 region: CASSNDSLAKNIQYF. The CDR3 DNA follows: TGTGCCAGCAGCAATGACAGTCTAGCCAAAAACATTCAGTACTTC.

The chain is built from TRBV18 and TRBJ2-7; TRBD1 agrees at 10 bases. The CDR3 spans 16 residues. Looked up from germline, CDR1 is KGHSH and CDR2 is LQKENI. Unmatched junction bases numbered 11, after V lost 2 bases and J lost 7 bases. CDR3 residues: CASSPSSTGGAGEQYV. For the CDR3, the DNA is TGTGCCAGCTCACCATCTTCGACAGGGGGCGCCGGGGAGCAGTACGTC.

This sequence joins TRBV21-1 and TRBJ1-5; the D segment call TRBD1 is taken from the table without a DNA check. TRBV21-1 is an annotated pseudogene. The CDR3 covers 19 residues. CDR3 protein: CASSKGAGQPTYSNQPQHF. The CDR3 DNA sequence: TGTGCCAGCAGCAAAGGGGCGGGACAGCCGACCTATAGCAATCAGCCCCAGCATTTT.

This chain links TRBV6-5 with TRBJ1-5; D unclear. This CDR3 comprises 15 residues. CDR1 and CDR2 from the germline V gene are MNHEY and SVGAGI. V was pared by 6 bases and J by 6 bases, with 18 bases between. CDR3 protein: CASRPSGEFGQPQHF. CDR3 nucleotide sequence: TGTGCCAGCAGACCGTCCGGAGAGTTTGGTCAGCCCCAGCATTTT.

This chain connects TRBV5-4 to TRBJ2-1; TRBD2 aligns across 9 bases. J was trimmed by 2 bases and V by 0 bases; bases with no gene match: 3. The CDR3 sequence is 16 residues long. Germline CDR1 and CDR2: SGHNT and YYREEE (reference sequence). The CDR3 sequence: CASSLGRGGPYNEQFF. The CDR3 DNA is TGTGCCAGCAGCTTGGGGCGGGGGGGCCCCTACAATGAGCAGTTCTTC. Variable domain in full (rest from reference TRBV5-4 and TRBJ2-1): ETGVTQSPTHLIKTRGQQVTLRCSSQSGHNTVSWYQQALGQGPQFIFQYYREEENGRGNFPPRFSGLQFPNYSSELNVNALELDDSALYLCASSLGRGGPYNEQFFGPGTRLTVL.

J is TRBJ1-1 and V is TRBV10-3, with TRBD1 matching over 8 bases. There are 13 residues in the CDR3. Per the germline V gene, CDR1 is ENHRY and CDR2 is SYGVKD. V was pared by 5 bases and J by 6 bases, with 5 bases of the junction left unmatched. The CDR3: CAISTGQDPEAFF. In DNA, the CDR3 is TGTGCCATCAGTACGGGACAGGATCCTGAAGCTTTCTTT.

The chain combines TRBV19 with TRBJ1-2; perhaps TRBD1 as D (5 bases). Germline V gives CDR1 LNHDA, CDR2 SQIVND (reference sequence). CDR3 size: 14 residues. Trimming left V 3 bases short and J 4 bases short, with 12 bases between. For the CDR3, the DNA is TGTGCCAGTAGTATCCTGGGGACTAGCTATGGCTACACCTTC. Translating gives CASSILGTSYGYTF.

The chain links TRBV6-2 or TRBV6-3 to TRBJ2-2; D unresolved. In germline, CDR1 is MNHEY, CDR2 SVGEGT. The V gene lost 1 base and the J gene lost 8 bases, with 8 bases spanning the gap. The length of the CDR3 is 13 residues. CDR3 amino acids: CASSYFLRGELFF. CDR3 coding DNA: TGTGCCAGCAGTTACTTTTTGAGGGGGGAGCTGTTTTTT.

The V gene is TRBV6-5, the J gene TRBJ2-2; 8 nucleotides align to TRBD2. Germline V gives CDR1 MNHEY, CDR2 SVGAGI. V lost 3 bases and J lost 4; bases outside the gene matches: 7. This CDR3 is built from 16 residues. Here the CDR3 DNA reads TGTGCCAGCAGTTATGAGTGGCGGGAGGTCACCGGGGAGCTGTTTTTT. Translation: CASSYEWREVTGELFF.

This clone was detected once. The CDR3 spells CASSQGHRATEAFF. Here the CDR3 DNA reads TGCGCCAGCAGCCAAGGTCATCGAGCCACTGAAGCTTTCTTT. J is TRBJ1-1 and V is TRBV4-1; D is unresolved. The V end was cut by 1 base, the J end by 4 bases, with 10 bases between. The CDR3 spans 14 residues. Germline V gene sequence: CDR1 MGHRA, CDR2 YSYEKL.

The genes are TRBV5-4 and TRBJ1-3; D gene uncertain. The V end was cut by 5 bases, the J end by 3 bases, with 12 bases between. CDR3 length: 14 residues. Germline CDR1 SGHNT, CDR2 YYREEE (reference sequence). This CDR3 is CASSSGGVGNTIYF. CDR3 DNA: TGTGCCAGCAGTAGTGGCGGTGTTGGAAACACCATATATTTT.